A selection of T cell receptor beta chains follows, all from one sample in a study of blood T cell repertoires in COVID-19. Assay: immunoSEQ multiplex PCR; the TCRdb copy retains only in-frame clones and omits some. Of 150,000 to 200,000 clones in the sample, more than 70% were seen once. Material: peripheral blood. These TCRs come from a man in his sixties with acute or convalescent COVID-19. The CDR3 runs from the conserved cysteine through the conserved F or W. Fields, in order: D gene, J gene, V gene, clone size, CDR3 protein, CDR3 DNA. The D gene is left open where the match is weak. Only some rows state a clone size, as once, few, many or a class for expanded clones.

>.|TRBJ1-1|TRBV27|.
CASRPQVRNTEAFF
TGTGCCAGCAGACCCCAGGTTAGAAACACTGAAGCTTTCTTT
>.|TRBJ2-4|TRBV5-1|.
CASSSDTEGNIQYF
TGCGCCAGCAGCTCGGACACCGAAGGTAACATTCAGTACTTC
>.|TRBJ2-1|TRBV12-3/TRBV12-4|.
CASSQHYNEQFF
TGTGCCAGCAGCCAACATTACAATGAGCAGTTCTTC
>.|TRBJ1-1|TRBV5-1|.
CASSFGAAGTEAFF
TGCGCCAGCAGTTTTGGGGCGGCGGGAACTGAAGCTTTCTTT
>TRBD1|TRBJ1-6|TRBV5-1|.
CASSPVPGQYFTLHF
TGCGCCAGCAGCCCGGTCCCGGGACAGTATTTCACCCTCCACTTT
>.|TRBJ1-2|TRBV7-2|.
CASSVGGDYGYTF
TGTGCCAGCAGCGTAGGGGGGGACTATGGCTACACCTTC
>.|TRBJ1-2|TRBV5-8|once
CASSFQYGYTF
TGTGCCAGCAGCTTTCAGTATGGCTACACCTTC
>TRBD2|TRBJ2-3|TRBV5-6|few
CASSLAGQRGITDTQYF
TGTGCCAGCAGCTTGGCAGGCCAGCGGGGGATCACAGATACGCAGTATTTT
>.|TRBJ1-2|TRBV6-2/TRBV6-3|.
CASSSTGYGYTF
TGTGCCAGCAGTTCAACAGGGTATGGCTACACCTTC
>.|TRBJ1-2|TRBV7-2|.
CASSPRVLANYGYTF
TGTGCCAGCAGCCCCAGGGTCTTAGCTAACTATGGCTACACCTTC
>TRBD1|TRBJ1-5|TRBV6-6|.
CASSPQGAPYSNQPQHF
TGTGCCAGCAGTCCACAGGGGGCCCCCTATAGCAATCAGCCCCAGCATTTT
>.|TRBJ1-2|TRBV18|.
CASSPDRSGGYTF
TGTGCCAGCTCACCCGACAGGTCTGGCGGCTACACCTTC
>.|TRBJ1-2|TRBV15|.
CATSRDRTGYTF
TGTGCCACCAGCAGAGACAGAACTGGCTACACCTTC
>TRBD1|TRBJ2-1|TRBV5-4|.
CASSLALGQGYGFGEQFF
TGTGCCAGCAGCTTGGCCCTAGGACAGGGGTATGGTTTTGGTGAGCAGTTCTTC
>TRBD1|TRBJ1-5|TRBV5-8|.
CASSWGQSGPQHF
TGTGCCAGCAGCTGGGGACAGTCCGGGCCCCAGCATTTT
>TRBD2|TRBJ2-3|TRBV7-9|.
CASSLETGGTDTQYF
TGTGCCAGCAGCTTAGAGACGGGGGGAACAGATACGCAGTATTTT
>.|TRBJ1-3|TRBV7-2|.
CASSLQIFSGNTIYF
TGTGCCAGCAGCTTACAGATTTTCTCTGGAAACACCATATATTTT
>TRBD2|TRBJ2-2|TRBV18|few
CASSPLQLAGMNTGELFF
TGTGCCAGCTCACCCCTCCAGCTAGCGGGGATGAACACCGGGGAGCTGTTTTTT
>.|TRBJ2-7|TRBV2|.
CASSEDIGRGQYF
TGTGCCAGCAGTGAAGACATCGGCAGGGGGCAGTACTTC
>.|TRBJ1-6|TRBV7-6|.
CASSLGPRSQSPLHF
TGTGCCAGCAGCTTAGGTCCGCGGAGTCAATCACCCCTCCACTTT
>TRBD1|TRBJ1-2|TRBV7-9|.
CASSLSRGTYGYTF
TGTGCCAGCAGCTTAAGCAGGGGGACCTATGGCTACACCTTC
>TRBD1|TRBJ1-2|TRBV30|.
CAWLADDRVGGYTF
TGTGCCTGGTTGGCCGACGACAGGGTAGGGGGCTACACCTTC
>.|TRBJ2-1|TRBV7-9|.
CASSHRQVVGQFF
TGTGCCAGCAGCCATAGACAGGTCGTTGGGCAGTTCTTC
>.|TRBJ1-2|TRBV27|.
CASSLILGGRTRIYTF
TGTGCCAGCAGTTTAATCCTTGGCGGCAGGACTAGGATCTACACCTTC
>.|TRBJ2-7|TRBV19|.
CASSLTGLYEQYF
TGTGCCAGTAGTCTGACAGGACTCTACGAGCAGTACTTC
>TRBD1|TRBJ1-4|TRBV4-3|.
CASSQDLDWTGFQKLFF
TGCGCCAGCAGCCAAGATTTAGATTGGACAGGGTTTCAAAAACTGTTTTTT
>.|TRBJ1-5|TRBV4-3|.
CASSQAVHQPQHF
TGCGCCAGCAGCCAGGCCGTCCATCAGCCCCAGCATTTT
>TRBD1|TRBJ2-7|TRBV28|.
CASSFYRGRSNYEQYF
TGTGCCAGCAGTTTCTACAGGGGCCGTTCTAACTACGAGCAGTACTTC
>.|TRBJ1-3|TRBV12-3/TRBV12-4|.
CASSQAGNTIYF
TGTGCCAGCAGCCAGGCTGGAAACACCATATATTTT
>TRBD1|TRBJ1-2|TRBV5-1|.
CASSTGQGNYGYTF
TGCGCCAGCAGCACGGGACAGGGTAACTATGGCTACACCTTC
>TRBD1|TRBJ1-6|TRBV30|.
CAWSVGGQGNSPLHF
TGTGCCTGGAGTGTAGGGGGACAGGGTAATTCACCCCTCCACTTT
>TRBD1|TRBJ1-1|TRBV6-5|many
CASGQGRAFF
TGTGCCAGCGGACAGGGGAGGGCTTTCTTT
>.|TRBJ2-3|TRBV12-3/TRBV12-4|once
CASSLKPYTQYF
TGTGCCAGCAGTTTGAAGCCTTATACGCAGTATTTT
>.|TRBJ1-1|TRBV6-5|.
CASSRSGMNTEAFF
TGTGCCAGCAGCAGGTCAGGGATGAACACTGAAGCTTTCTTT
>.|TRBJ1-1|TRBV29-1|.
CSVPRGARGTEAFF
TGCAGCGTCCCCCGGGGGGCGCGGGGCACTGAAGCTTTCTTT
>TRBD1|TRBJ1-6|TRBV9|.
CASSVSGTGFSPLHF
TGTGCCAGCAGCGTTTCCGGGACAGGGTTTTCACCCCTCCACTTT
>.|TRBJ1-2|TRBV30|once
CAWSAKQDYGYTF
TGTGCCTGGAGTGCGAAACAGGACTATGGCTACACCTTC
>.|TRBJ1-3|TRBV3-1/TRBV3-2|.
CASSQDPAGSSGNTIYF
TGTGCCAGCAGCCAAGATCCTGCAGGCAGTTCTGGAAACACCATATATTTT
>TRBD1|TRBJ1-1|TRBV5-6|.
CASSFLGQGSTEAFF
TGTGCCAGCAGCTTCCTCGGACAGGGCAGCACTGAAGCTTTCTTT
>TRBD2|TRBJ2-1|TRBV18|.
CASSRLAGVSSAYNEQFF
TGTGCCAGCTCACGTTTAGCGGGGGTCTCGTCCGCCTACAATGAGCAGTTCTTC
>.|TRBJ1-2|TRBV4-3|.
CASSQDFGNRVYTF
TGCGCCAGCAGCCAAGATTTCGGGAACCGGGTCTACACCTTC
>TRBD1|TRBJ2-3|TRBV6-2/TRBV6-3|.
CASSRTGRTQYF
TGTGCCAGCAGTCGGACAGGGCGAACGCAGTATTTT
>.|TRBJ2-3|TRBV30|.
CAWSVGTDTQYF
TGTGCCTGGAGTGTCGGCACAGATACGCAGTATTTT
>.|TRBJ1-1|TRBV19|few
CASRITIRGAGNTEAFF
TGTGCCAGTAGAATTACGATTAGGGGCGCGGGAAACACTGAAGCTTTCTTT
>.|TRBJ1-4|TRBV5-1|.
CASSLVSGSFEKLFF
TGCGCCAGCAGCTTGGTTTCCGGGAGTTTTGAAAAACTGTTTTTT
>.|TRBJ2-7|TRBV6-5|.
CASSSYSGGSYEQYF
TGTGCCAGCAGTTCCTATAGCGGAGGCTCCTACGAGCAGTACTTC
>TRBD1|TRBJ1-5|TRBV19|.
CASSLRTGEVDQPQHF
TGTGCCAGTAGTTTAAGGACAGGGGAGGTGGATCAGCCCCAGCATTTT
>.|TRBJ2-1|TRBV20-1|.
CSANTYNEQFF
TGCAGTGCTAATACCTACAATGAGCAGTTCTTC
>TRBD2|TRBJ2-3|TRBV18|.
CASSPPRLAGDQDTQYF
TGTGCCAGCTCACCACCCCGACTAGCGGGGGATCAAGATACGCAGTATTTT
>.|TRBJ1-6|TRBV19|.
CASSQLSYNSPLHF
TGTGCCAGTAGTCAACTCTCCTATAATTCACCCCTCCACTTT
>.|TRBJ2-4|TRBV29-1|.
CSVERTETLIAKNIQYF
TGCAGCGTTGAAAGGACAGAAACTTTAATAGCCAAAAACATTCAGTACTTC
>TRBD1|TRBJ1-2|TRBV6-1|.
CASSEAGTGRNGYTF
TGTGCCAGCAGTGAAGCGGGGACAGGGAGGAATGGCTACACCTTC
>.|TRBJ1-4|TRBV30|.
CAWSRQIGEKLFF
TGTGCCTGGAGTAGACAGATCGGTGAAAAACTGTTTTTT
>.|TRBJ1-5|TRBV5-1|.
CASSLAPTDYSNQPQHF
TGCGCCAGCAGCTTGGCACCCACAGATTATAGCAATCAGCCCCAGCATTTT
>TRBD1|TRBJ2-1|TRBV7-9|.
CASSSGQGDEQFF
TGTGCCAGCAGCTCCGGACAGGGGGATGAGCAGTTCTTC